The 18 T cell receptor beta chains listed next were all sequenced from one sample in a study of cytomegalovirus exposure and HLA in healthy donors. Amplification used 60 Vbeta primers and 13 Jbeta primers. This table comes from immunoSEQ multiplex PCR, and its TCRdb copy is limited to in-frame clones, with some not included. The top ten clones hold more than 3% of a sample with about 69,000 clones, approximately 80% of them seen once. Source material: PBMCs. All receptors come from a man aged 18 to 29 in good health and CMV-seronegative.

The gene calls are TRBV7-9 and TRBJ2-5; 11 nucleotides agree with TRBD2. This CDR3 is built from 17 residues. Germline V lookup: CDR1 SEHNR, CDR2 FQNEAQ (reference sequence). V lost 1 base and J lost 2; bases outside the gene matches: 6. DNA of the CDR3: TGTGCCAGCAGCTTAGGTGCGCTAGCGGGGGGACAAGAGACCCAGTACTTC. Translation gives CASSLGALAGGQETQYF.

The CDR3 is CASSLEAGDTGNTIYF. The DNA for the CDR3 is TGTGCCAGCAGCTTAGAGGCTGGGGACACTGGAAACACCATATATTTT. This chain links TRBV7-2 with TRBJ1-3; D may be TRBD1 (6 bases). The CDR3 consists of 16 residues. V lost 1 base and J lost 2, with 12 bases in between. Germline CDR1 is SGHTA and CDR2 is FQGNSA.

The chain carries TRBV9 and TRBJ2-1; 9 nucleotides align to TRBD1. This CDR3 has 13 amino acids. The germline gives CDR1 SGDLS, CDR2 YYNGEE. The ends lost 4 bases at V and 5 bases at J; junction bases unmatched: 1. The CDR3 protein is CASSWTGDNEQFF. As DNA, the CDR3 is TGTGCCAGCAGCTGGACAGGGGACAATGAGCAGTTCTTC.

This clone showed up just a few times. The chain joins TRBV4-2 to TRBJ2-7; D might be TRBD2 (5 bases). The CDR3 has 14 residues. V lost 0 bases and J lost 6, with 12 bases in between. Germline CDR1 is LGHNA and CDR2 is YNFKEQ. The CDR3 DNA reads TGTGCCAGCAGCCAAGAGACTCTAGCAGCCGAGCAGTACTTC. Translation: CASSQETLAAEQYF.

Only one count was recorded for this clone. This rearrangement joins TRBV9 to TRBJ1-6; a weak D match, TRBD1 (5 bases). V lost 0 bases and J lost 6, with 10 bases in between. This CDR3 region has 15 residues. From germline, CDR1 is SGDLS and CDR2 YYNGEE. Here the CDR3 reads CASSVDGTANSPLHF. DNA for the CDR3: TGTGCCAGCAGCGTAGACGGGACTGCTAATTCACCCCTCCACTTT.

J is TRBJ1-2 and V is TRBV4-2, with a possible D match to TRBD1 (6 bases). The germline V and J ends were trimmed by 2 bases and 3 bases, with 7 bases remaining between them. The germline gives CDR1 LGHNA, CDR2 YNFKEQ. The CDR3 extends over 13 amino acids. CDR3 sequence (DNA): TGTGCCAGCAGCCAAAACAGGGACTATGGCTACACCTTC. Translated: CASSQNRDYGYTF.

The chain employs TRBV12-1 and TRBJ2-3; the listed D gene, TRBD2, was not tested against the DNA. TRBV12-1 corresponds to a pseudogene. The CDR3 has 18 amino acids. CDR3 DNA sequence: TGTGCCAGCAGCTTTCGGGGAAAATCTAGCCTTGGGGCAGATACGCAGTATTTT. Translating it yields CASSFRGKSSLGADTQYF.

The rearrangement links TRBV11-2 to TRBJ2-5; no reliable D call. The CDR3 spans 16 residues. CDR1 is SGHAT, CDR2 FQNNGV, per germline. V was shortened by 0 bases and J by 3 bases, with 14 bases between the two germline ends. The CDR3 region is CASSLDYYFHKETQYF. In nucleotides, the CDR3 is TGTGCCAGCAGCTTAGACTACTATTTCCACAAAGAGACCCAGTACTTC. The complete variable domain, with remaining parts taken from reference TRBV11-2 and TRBJ2-5, reads EAGVAQSPRYKIIEKRQSVAFWCNPISGHATLYWYQQILGQGPKLLIQFQNNGVVDDSQLPKDRFSAERLKGVDSTLKIQPAKLEDSAVYLCASSLDYYFHKETQYFGPGTRLLVL.

The chain is built from TRBV29-1 and TRBJ2-7; 8 positions agree with TRBD2. The V gene end was trimmed by 4 bases and the J gene end by 3 bases; junction bases not matched to a gene: 11. The V gene's germline CDR1 is SQVTM and CDR2 ANQGSEA. The CDR3 extends over 15 amino acids. CDR3 bases: TGCAGCGTTGGGGGTCCTGGGACTAGGGTCTACGAGCAGTACTTC. This sequence encodes CSVGGPGTRVYEQYF.

CDR3: CASRHRGQEPRGYTF. The CDR3 bases are TGTGCCAGCAGGCACAGGGGGCAAGAACCCCGGGGCTACACCTTC. This sequence joins TRBV28 and TRBJ1-2; 9 bases are a match to TRBD1. Germline values: CDR1 MDHEN, CDR2 SYDVKM. CDR3 length equals 15 residues. With V trimmed by 6 bases and J by 8 bases, 13 bases remained unmatched.

The chain employs TRBV5-4 and TRBJ2-3; 10 bases align to TRBD1. Germline V gene lookup returns CDR1 SGHNT and CDR2 YYREEE (reference sequence). The CDR3 has 16 residues. V was clipped by 6 bases and J by 2 bases; unmatched bases: 9. CDR3 protein: CASTDRGQGFTDTQYF. CDR3 coding DNA: TGTGCCAGCACCGATAGGGGACAGGGGTTCACAGATACGCAGTATTTT.

V gene TRBV19 combines with J gene TRBJ1-2, with 8 bases identical to TRBD1. Germline trimming cut 3 bases from V and 8 bases from J; bases unmatched to any gene: 8. CDR3 size: 14 residues. CDR1 and CDR2 (germline): LNHDA, SQIVND (reference sequence). The CDR3 coding sequence is TGTGCCAGTAGTATCATTCAGGGGGCAAGGGGCTACACCTTC. Protein: CASSIIQGARGYTF.

The V gene is TRBV2, the J gene TRBJ1-6, with D possibly matching TRBD1 (6 bases). The germline V and J ends were trimmed by 1 base and 9 bases, with 10 bases remaining between them. CDR3 length equals 14 residues. CDR1 SNHLY and CDR2 FYNNEI come from the germline V gene. CDR3 sequence (DNA): TGTGCCAGCAGTGAAGGGACAGCTTCTTCACCCCTCCACTTT. Residues: CASSEGTASSPLHF.

The rearrangement uses TRBV6-4 and TRBJ2-1; tentative D call: TRBD1 (5 bases). CDR3 length equals 16 residues. Trimming cost V 3 bases and J 9 bases, with 21 bases left between them. Germline loops: CDR1 MRHNA, CDR2 SNTAGT. The CDR3 DNA follows: TGTGCCAGCAGTGAAGACAGTGACTCGCAGAGGACTGAGCAGTTCTTC. Residues: CASSEDSDSQRTEQFF.

The CDR3 region is CASSETGRYNEQFF. In DNA form, the CDR3 reads TGTGCCAGCAGCGAGACAGGGCGCTACAATGAGCAGTTCTTC. V usage is TRBV6-4 and J usage is TRBJ2-1; TRBD1 matches 7 bases. This CDR3 spans 14 amino acids. Germline values: CDR1 MRHNA, CDR2 SNTAGT. V shed 6 bases, J shed 3 bases, and the junction held 5 bases outside the gene matches.

This clone has a single count. The rearrangement joins TRBV5-1 to TRBJ2-2, with TRBD1 as a possible D gene (6 bases). The CDR3 runs to 16 residues. Trimming pared 0 bases from V and 1 base from J, leaving 10 bases between. Germline V CDR1 and CDR2: SGHRS, YFSETQ. The DNA for the CDR3 is TGCGCCAGCAGCTTGGTACCGACAGGGAACACCGGGGAGCTGTTTTTT. Protein sequence: CASSLVPTGNTGELFF.

The genes are TRBV28 and TRBJ2-1; 7 bases line up with TRBD2. The CDR3 length is 14 residues. The J segment lost 4 bases and the V segment lost 4 bases, leaving 4 bases of the junction unmatched. The germline gives CDR1 MDHEN, CDR2 SYDVKM. Written as DNA, the CDR3 is TGTGCCAGCAGTTCCGGGACTACTTACAATGAGCAGTTCTTC. Translation gives CASSSGTTYNEQFF.

Here the CDR3 DNA reads TGTGCCACCAGCAGAGATAGGGGACAGGGGCAAGGAAAACTGTTTTTT. This encodes CATSRDRGQGQGKLFF. The chain has TRBV15 and TRBJ1-4; TRBD1 matches 10 bases. Trimming removed 0 bases from V and 10 bases from J; junction bases left unmatched: 8. Germline loops: CDR1 LNHNV, CDR2 YYDKDF (reference sequence). The CDR3 sequence is 16 residues long. Filled out from reference TRBV15 and TRBJ1-4, the complete variable domain reads DAMVIQNPRYQVTQFGKPVTLSCSQTLNHNVMYWYQQKSSQAPKLLFHYYDKDFNNEADTPDNFQSRRPNTSFCFLDIRSPGLGDTAMYLCATSRDRGQGQGKLFFGSGTQLSVL.